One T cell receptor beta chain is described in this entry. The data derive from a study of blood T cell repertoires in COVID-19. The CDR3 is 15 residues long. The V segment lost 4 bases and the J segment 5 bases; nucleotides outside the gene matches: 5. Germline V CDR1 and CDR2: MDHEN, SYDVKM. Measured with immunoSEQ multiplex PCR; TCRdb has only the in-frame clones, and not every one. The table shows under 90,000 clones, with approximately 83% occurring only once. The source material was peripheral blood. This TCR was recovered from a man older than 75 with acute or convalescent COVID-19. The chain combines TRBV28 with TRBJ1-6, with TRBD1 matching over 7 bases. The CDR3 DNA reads TGTGCCAGCAGTTATATGGGACAGAATAATTCACCCCTCCACTTT. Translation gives CASSYMGQNNSPLHF.